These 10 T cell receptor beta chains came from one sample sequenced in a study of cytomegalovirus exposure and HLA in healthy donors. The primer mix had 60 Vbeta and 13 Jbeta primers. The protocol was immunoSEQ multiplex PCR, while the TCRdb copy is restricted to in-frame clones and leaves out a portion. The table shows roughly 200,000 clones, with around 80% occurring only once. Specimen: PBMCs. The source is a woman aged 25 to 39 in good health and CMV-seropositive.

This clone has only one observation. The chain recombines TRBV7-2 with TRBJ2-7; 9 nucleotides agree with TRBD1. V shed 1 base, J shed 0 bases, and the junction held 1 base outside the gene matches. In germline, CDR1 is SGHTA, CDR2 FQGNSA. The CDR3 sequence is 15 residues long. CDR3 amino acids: CASSLETGGSYEQYF. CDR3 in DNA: TGTGCCAGCAGCTTAGAGACAGGGGGCTCCTACGAGCAGTACTTC. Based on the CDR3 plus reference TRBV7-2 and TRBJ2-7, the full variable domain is GAGVSQSPSNKVTEKGKDVELRCDPISGHTALYWYRQSLGQGLEFLIYFQGNSAPDKSGLPSDRFSAERTGGSVSTLTIQRTQQEDSAVYLCASSLETGGSYEQYFGPGTRLTVT.

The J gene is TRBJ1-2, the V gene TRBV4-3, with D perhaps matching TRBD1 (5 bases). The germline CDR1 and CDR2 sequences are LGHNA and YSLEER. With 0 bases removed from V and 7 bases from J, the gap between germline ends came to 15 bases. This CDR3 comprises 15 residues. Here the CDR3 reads CASSQDQAREGGYTF. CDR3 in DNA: TGCGCCAGCAGCCAAGATCAGGCCAGGGAGGGTGGCTACACCTTC.

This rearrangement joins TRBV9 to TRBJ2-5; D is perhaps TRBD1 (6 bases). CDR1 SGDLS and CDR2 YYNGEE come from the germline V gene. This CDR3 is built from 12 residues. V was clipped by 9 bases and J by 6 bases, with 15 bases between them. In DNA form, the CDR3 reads TGTGCCACCAACCAACAGGGTAAGACCCAGTACTTC. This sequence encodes CATNQQGKTQYF.

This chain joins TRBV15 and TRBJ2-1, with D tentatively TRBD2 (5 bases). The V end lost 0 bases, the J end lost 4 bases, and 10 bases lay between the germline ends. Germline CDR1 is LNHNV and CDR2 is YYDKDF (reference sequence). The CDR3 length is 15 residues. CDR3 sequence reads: CATSRDPGSYNEQFF. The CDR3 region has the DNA TGTGCCACCAGCAGAGATCCGGGGTCTTACAATGAGCAGTTCTTC.

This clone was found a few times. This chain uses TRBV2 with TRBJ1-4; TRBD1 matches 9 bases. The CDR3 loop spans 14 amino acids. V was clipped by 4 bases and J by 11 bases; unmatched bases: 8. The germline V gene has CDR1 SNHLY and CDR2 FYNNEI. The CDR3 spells CASSGRTGVGKLFF. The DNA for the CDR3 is TGTGCCAGCAGTGGGAGGACAGGGGTCGGTAAACTGTTTTTT.

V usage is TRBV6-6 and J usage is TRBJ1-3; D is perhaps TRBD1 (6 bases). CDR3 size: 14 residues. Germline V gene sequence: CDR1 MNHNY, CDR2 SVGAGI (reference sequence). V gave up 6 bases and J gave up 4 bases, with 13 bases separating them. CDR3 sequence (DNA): TGTGCCAGCAGCCTAAGGACAGAAGGAAACACCATATATTTT. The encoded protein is CASSLRTEGNTIYF.

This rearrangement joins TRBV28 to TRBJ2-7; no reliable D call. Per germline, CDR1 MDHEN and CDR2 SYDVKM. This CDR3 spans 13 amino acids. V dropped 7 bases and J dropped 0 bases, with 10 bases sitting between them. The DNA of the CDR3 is TGTGCCAGCACTTCTCGGAGCTCCTACGAGCAGTACTTC. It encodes CASTSRSSYEQYF.

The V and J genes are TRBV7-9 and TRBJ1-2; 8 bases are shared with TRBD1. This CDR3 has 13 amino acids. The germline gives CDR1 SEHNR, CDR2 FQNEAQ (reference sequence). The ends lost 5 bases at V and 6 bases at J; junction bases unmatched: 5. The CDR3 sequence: CASSLDRGHGYTF. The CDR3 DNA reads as TGTGCCAGCAGCCTCGACAGGGGACATGGCTACACCTTC.

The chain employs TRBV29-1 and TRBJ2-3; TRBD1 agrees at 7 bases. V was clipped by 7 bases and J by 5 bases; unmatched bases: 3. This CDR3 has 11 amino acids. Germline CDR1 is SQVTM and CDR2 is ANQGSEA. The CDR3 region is CSGHRGDTQYF. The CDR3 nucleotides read TGCAGCGGTCACAGGGGAGATACGCAGTATTTT.

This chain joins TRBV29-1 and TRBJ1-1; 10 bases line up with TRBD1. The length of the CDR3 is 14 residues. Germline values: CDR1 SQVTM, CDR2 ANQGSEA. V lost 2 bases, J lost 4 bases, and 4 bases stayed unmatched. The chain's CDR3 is CSVENRDRGTEAFF. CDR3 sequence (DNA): TGCAGCGTTGAAAATCGGGACAGGGGCACTGAAGCTTTCTTT. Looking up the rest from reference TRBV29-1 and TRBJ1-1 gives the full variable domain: SAVISQKPSRDICQRGTSLTIQCQVDSQVTMMFWYRQQPGQSLTLIATANQGSEATYESGFVIDKFPISRPNLTFSTLTVSNMSPEDSSIYLCSVENRDRGTEAFFGQGTRLTVV.